The clone carrying this T cell receptor (beta chain) showed up many times. Its specificity is unknown. This specimen belongs to a study of response to subunit inactivated influenza vaccine. Whole-study results and caveats: A suggestion made by the authors is that each seasonal influenza vaccination recruits few new T cells.

Germline-derived CDR1 and CDR2 are LGHNA and YNFKEQ. V dropped 2 bases and J dropped 3 bases, with 13 bases sitting between them. This CDR3 comprises 15 residues. TCRdb re-called the RT-PCR reads with MiXCR, one entry per CDR3 protein. The profile shows approximately 730,000 distinct CDR3 sequences, around 13% of them singletons. This chain connects TRBV4-2 to TRBJ1-2; a weak D match, TRBD1 (5 bases). Material: PBMCs from blood, obtained approximately 15 days before vaccination. The sequence derives from a man aged 45 to 65 who received an inactivated influenza vaccine. The DNA for the CDR3 is TGTGCCAGCAGCCAATCAGGGAACGAACACTATGGCTACACCTTC. This gives the protein CASSQSGNEHYGYTF.